A selection of T cell receptor beta chains follows, all from one sample in a study of regulatory T cells in long-lasting Graves disease. TCRdb reprocessed the multiplex PCR reads via MiXCR and lists one record per CDR3 protein. Among around 450,000 distinct CDR3 sequences listed, 20% to 25% were seen once. The source was peripheral blood mononuclear cells (PBMCs), collected when the disease was refractory, from a patient treated with antithyroid drugs. The source is a female donor with Graves disease. Both conserved end residues are part of each CDR3. D genes are given only for firm matches. The size field is filled for only some rows; it gives once, few, many or a size class.

D: .; J: TRBJ1-5; size: many; V: TRBV28; CDR3: CASSPDGQPQHF; DNA: TGTGCCAGCAGCCCGGATGGTCAGCCCCAGCATTTT
D: TRBD1; J: TRBJ2-7; size: many; V: TRBV7-9; CDR3: CASSPRDSRSSYEQYF; DNA: TGTGCCAGCAGCCCTAGGGACAGCCGGAGCTCCTACGAGCAGTACTTC
D: .; J: TRBJ1-2; size: many; V: TRBV28; CDR3: CASGLASNYGYTF; DNA: TGTGCCAGCGGCCTTGCCAGTAACTATGGCTACACCTTC
D: .; J: TRBJ2-7; size: many; V: TRBV28; CDR3: CASSLPGGSYEQYF; DNA: TGTGCCAGCAGCTTACCCGGAGGCTCCTACGAGCAGTACTTC
D: .; J: TRBJ2-7; size: few; V: TRBV7-9; CDR3: CASSPKGRATIEQYF; DNA: TGTGCCAGCAGCCCCAAAGGCAGGGCTACTATCGAGCAGTACTTC
D: .; J: TRBJ2-7; size: .; V: TRBV6-1; CDR3: CASTSEAQTYEQYF; DNA: TGTGCCAGCACCTCCGAGGCCCAGACCTACGAGCAGTACTTC
D: .; J: TRBJ2-7; size: many; V: TRBV28; CDR3: CASSFNGTPPREQYF; DNA: TGTGCCAGCAGTTTTAACGGGACGCCTCCTCGGGAGCAGTACTTC
D: .; J: TRBJ1-4; size: .; V: TRBV2; CDR3: CASSEQEAMKKPFF; DNA: TGTGCCAGCAGTGAGCAGGAGGCGATGAAAAAACCGTTTTTT
D: .; J: TRBJ1-5; size: few; V: TRBV15; CDR3: CATSRGYQPQHF; DNA: TGTGCCACCAGCAGAGGGTATCAGCCCCAGCATTTT
D: .; J: TRBJ1-1; size: many; V: TRBV20-1; CDR3: CSARPKRTLTEAFF; DNA: TGCAGTGCTAGACCCAAACGAACCCTCACTGAAGCTTTCTTT
D: .; J: TRBJ2-2; size: few; V: TRBV6-1; CDR3: CASSPDSPSTGELFF; DNA: TGTGCCAGCAGCCCCGATAGCCCCAGCACCGGGGAGCTGTTTTTT
D: .; J: TRBJ1-2; size: many; V: TRBV6-2/TRBV6-3; CDR3: CASSYSRLRGTNYGYTF; DNA: TGTGCCAGCAGTTACTCGAGGCTGAGGGGAACTAACTATGGCTACACCTTC
D: TRBD1; J: TRBJ2-2; size: .; V: TRBV19; CDR3: CASQKQGRRTGELFF; DNA: TGTGCCAGCCAGAAACAGGGGAGAAGGACCGGGGAGCTGTTTTTT
D: .; J: TRBJ2-2; size: many; V: TRBV2; CDR3: CASSASGYTGELFF; DNA: TGTGCCAGCAGTGCGAGTGGGTACACCGGGGAGCTGTTTTTT
D: .; J: TRBJ1-1; size: many; V: TRBV27; CDR3: CASSLTPVNTEAFF; DNA: TGTGCCAGCAGTTTGACCCCGGTTAACACTGAAGCTTTCTTT
D: TRBD2; J: TRBJ2-4; size: many; V: TRBV2; CDR3: CASTLLREGTGNIQYF; DNA: TGTGCCAGCACTCTTTTAAGGGAGGGGACGGGAAACATTCAGTACTTC
D: .; J: TRBJ2-2; size: many; V: TRBV28; CDR3: CASSLTVGTGELFF; DNA: TGTGCCAGCAGTTTAACGGTGGGGACCGGGGAGCTGTTTTTT
D: TRBD2; J: TRBJ2-7; size: many; V: TRBV10-3; CDR3: CAISDRGTSGRYEQYF; DNA: TGTGCCATCAGTGACCGCGGGACTAGCGGGAGGTACGAGCAGTACTTC
D: TRBD1; J: TRBJ2-7; size: .; V: TRBV10-3; CDR3: CAISDQTGYGSYEQYF; DNA: TGTGCCATCAGTGACCAGACAGGGTACGGTAGCTACGAGCAGTACTTC
D: .; J: TRBJ1-2; size: few; V: TRBV30; CDR3: CAWSARRVEGYTF; DNA: TGTGCCTGGAGTGCACGACGAGTGGAGGGCTACACCTTC
D: .; J: TRBJ1-4; size: many; V: TRBV12-5; CDR3: CASGPPRKSRDEKLFF; DNA: TGTGCTAGTGGTCCTCCTCGTAAGAGTCGGGATGAAAAACTGTTTTTT
D: .; J: TRBJ1-6; size: .; V: TRBV5-1; CDR3: CASSSDNSPLHF; DNA: TGCGCCAGCAGCTCCGACAATTCACCCCTCCACTTT
D: TRBD1; J: TRBJ2-7; size: .; V: TRBV20-1; CDR3: CSASPGQGTNEQYF; DNA: TGCAGTGCTAGTCCCGGACAGGGGACGAACGAGCAGTACTTC
D: TRBD1; J: TRBJ1-1; size: .; V: TRBV7-2; CDR3: CASSSTQGDTEAFF; DNA: TGTGCCAGCAGCTCGACTCAGGGGGACACTGAAGCTTTCTTT
D: .; J: TRBJ1-1; size: many; V: TRBV11-1; CDR3: CASSYDMTTEAFF; DNA: TGTGCCAGCAGCTATGACATGACCACTGAAGCTTTCTTT
D: .; J: TRBJ1-1; size: .; V: TRBV5-1; CDR3: CASSLAGAGTEAFF; DNA: TGCGCCAGCAGCTTGGCAGGGGCGGGCACTGAAGCTTTCTTT
D: TRBD1; J: TRBJ2-5; size: .; V: TRBV4-1; CDR3: CASSQATGQGGFETQYF; DNA: TGCGCCAGCAGCCAAGCGACGGGACAGGGGGGATTCGAGACCCAGTACTTC
D: .; J: TRBJ2-7; size: many; V: TRBV28; CDR3: CASTRTEVEQYF; DNA: TGTGCCAGCACTCGGACAGAGGTCGAGCAGTACTTC
D: .; J: TRBJ2-2; size: many; V: TRBV28; CDR3: CASSLVRRANTGELFF; DNA: TGTGCCAGCAGTTTAGTGAGGAGAGCGAACACCGGGGAGCTGTTTTTT
D: TRBD1; J: TRBJ1-2; size: many; V: TRBV28; CDR3: CASSTGQGADYGYTF; DNA: TGTGCCAGCAGCACCGGACAGGGGGCTGACTATGGCTACACCTTC
D: TRBD1; J: TRBJ1-6; size: .; V: TRBV5-1; CDR3: CASSFTGGRAPLHF; DNA: TGCGCCAGCAGCTTCACAGGGGGCCGCGCACCCCTCCACTTT
D: .; J: TRBJ2-1; size: many; V: TRBV6-1; CDR3: CASSPMRGEANEQFF; DNA: TGTGCCAGCAGTCCGATGAGGGGAGAGGCCAATGAGCAGTTCTTC
D: .; J: TRBJ1-5; size: .; V: TRBV27; CDR3: CASSLSRGSNQPQHF; DNA: TGTGCCAGCAGTTTATCGAGGGGTAGCAATCAGCCCCAGCATTTT